This is a list of T cell receptor beta chains from one sample in a study of CD8 T cells in ankylosing spondylitis. A single record per CDR3 protein comes from TCRdb applying MiXCR to the 5' RACE reads. The sample records more than 500,000 distinct CDR3 sequences, approximately 5% being singletons. Source material: blood, either unsorted or a sorted T cell fraction (not recorded which). Source of these receptors: a male donor with ankylosing spondylitis. The CDR3 runs from the conserved cysteine through the conserved F or W. Each record gives: V gene, D gene, CDR3 protein. A D gene is named only where the DNA matches it firmly.

V gene: TRBV20-1
D gene: TRBD2
CDR3 protein: CSAQSRLADVDTQYF

V gene: TRBV11-2
D gene: -
CDR3 protein: CASSLSPTAIYEQYF

V gene: TRBV20-1
D gene: -
CDR3 protein: CSAPGRANYGYTF

V gene: TRBV24-1
D gene: TRBD2
CDR3 protein: CATSDFLAGGYGNEQFF

V gene: TRBV9
D gene: TRBD1
CDR3 protein: CASNRGDSNQPQHF

V gene: TRBV27
D gene: -
CDR3 protein: CASISLGRGKDTEAFF

V gene: TRBV28
D gene: -
CDR3 protein: CASSSRLVEVYEQYF

V gene: TRBV10-3
D gene: -
CDR3 protein: CAIRDSPQETQYF

V gene: TRBV10-3
D gene: -
CDR3 protein: CAIRLQIDADTQYF

V gene: TRBV5-1
D gene: -
CDR3 protein: CASSQLAVWETQYF

V gene: TRBV18
D gene: TRBD2
CDR3 protein: CASSPSGEETQYF

V gene: TRBV20-1
D gene: -
CDR3 protein: CSARGPGSHYGYTF

V gene: TRBV10-3
D gene: TRBD1
CDR3 protein: CAIRGTGLNTGELFF

V gene: TRBV13
D gene: -
CDR3 protein: CASSTRRAFF

V gene: TRBV12-3/TRBV12-4
D gene: -
CDR3 protein: CASRTQGSGANVLTF

V gene: TRBV2
D gene: -
CDR3 protein: CASSEAGTDTGELFF

V gene: TRBV6-2/TRBV6-3
D gene: -
CDR3 protein: CASSYEGGYEQYF

V gene: TRBV4-3
D gene: -
CDR3 protein: CASSFSPHNEQFF

V gene: TRBV20-1
D gene: TRBD1
CDR3 protein: CSATPGTETGELFF

V gene: TRBV11-2
D gene: -
CDR3 protein: CASSFSAGSLEQYF

V gene: TRBV6-2/TRBV6-3
D gene: TRBD1
CDR3 protein: CASRRQGMYQETQYF

V gene: TRBV7-2
D gene: -
CDR3 protein: CASSRGVRYNEQFF

V gene: TRBV7-9
D gene: -
CDR3 protein: CASSLRAQGSTGANVLTF

V gene: TRBV7-2
D gene: TRBD2
CDR3 protein: CASSFPGTSSTGELFF